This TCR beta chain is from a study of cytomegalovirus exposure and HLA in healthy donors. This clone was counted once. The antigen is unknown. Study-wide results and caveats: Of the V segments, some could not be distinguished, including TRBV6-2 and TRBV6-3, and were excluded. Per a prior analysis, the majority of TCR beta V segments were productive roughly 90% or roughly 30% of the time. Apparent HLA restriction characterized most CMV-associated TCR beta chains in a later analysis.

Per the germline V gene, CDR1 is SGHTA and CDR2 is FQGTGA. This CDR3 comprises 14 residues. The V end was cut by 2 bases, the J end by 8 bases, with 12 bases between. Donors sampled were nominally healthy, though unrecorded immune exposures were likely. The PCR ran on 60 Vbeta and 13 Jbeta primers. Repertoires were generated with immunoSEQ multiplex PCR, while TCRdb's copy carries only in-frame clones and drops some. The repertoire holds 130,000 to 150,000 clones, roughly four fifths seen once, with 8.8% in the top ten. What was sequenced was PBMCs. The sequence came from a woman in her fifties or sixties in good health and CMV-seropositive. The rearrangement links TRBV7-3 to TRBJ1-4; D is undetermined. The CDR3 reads CASSLAPSGEKLFF. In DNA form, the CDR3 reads TGTGCCAGCAGCTTAGCACCCTCAGGAGAAAAACTGTTTTTT.